This TCR beta chain was documented in a study of cytomegalovirus exposure and HLA in healthy donors. Whole-study results and caveats: That first-cohort TCR clusters tended to co-occur in the roughly 110 validation repertoires was found in a later analysis. Three chains linked to CMV were shown in vitro to be specific for CMV antigens.

Germline V gene data show CDR1 as SGHDT and CDR2 as YYEEEE. The J segment lost 2 bases and the V segment lost 0 bases, leaving 1 base of the junction unmatched. The CDR3 extends over 14 amino acids. TCRdb's table, derived via immunoSEQ multiplex PCR, lists solely in-frame clones and lacks some. The table records some 110,000 clones, about 82% of them present only once. On this clone: What it recognizes is unknown.

The source is a young man in good health and CMV-seronegative. J is TRBJ2-5 and V is TRBV5-6; 7 nucleotides align to TRBD2. The source material was PBMCs. In DNA, the CDR3 is TGTGCCAGCAGCTTGGCGGGGGGTCAAGAGACCCAGTACTTC. Residues: CASSLAGGQETQYF.